Following are 8 T cell receptor beta chains from one sample sequenced in a study of cytomegalovirus exposure and HLA in healthy donors. In the PCR, 60 Vbeta and 13 Jbeta primers were used. Produced via immunoSEQ multiplex PCR; TCRdb's table is partial and in-frame only. This sample yields 150,000 to 200,000 clones, of which about four fifths are seen a single time; about 0.25% belongs to the top ten. Sequencing input: PBMCs. These receptors were obtained from a boy younger than 18 in good health and CMV-seronegative.

V is TRBV9 and J is TRBJ1-1; TRBD1 agrees at 8 bases. The CDR3 is 16 residues long. The germline V gene has CDR1 SGDLS and CDR2 YYNGEE. The J segment lost 4 bases and the V segment lost 2 bases, leaving 10 bases of the junction unmatched. The CDR3 DNA reads as TGTGCCAGCAGCGTCCAGGCGGACAGGGATACCACTGAAGCTTTCTTT. Protein product: CASSVQADRDTTEAFF.

Here the CDR3 reads CSVDVQGTEQYF. CDR3 coding DNA: TGCAGCGTTGACGTACAGGGGACCGAGCAGTACTTC. V is TRBV29-1 and J is TRBJ2-7; 7 bases are shared with TRBD1. The germline V gene encodes CDR1 SQVTM and CDR2 ANQGSEA. The CDR3 is 12 amino acids. V trimming: 3 bases; J trimming: 6 bases; junction bases outside the gene matches: 5.

J is TRBJ1-5 and V is TRBV27; 7 bases fit TRBD1. With V trimmed by 6 bases and J by 4 bases, 9 bases remained unmatched. CDR1 and CDR2 from the germline V gene are MNHEY and SMNVEV (reference sequence). The CDR3 contains 15 residues. CDR3 protein: CASRLTGTANQPQHF. The DNA for the CDR3 is TGTGCCAGCAGGCTAACCGGGACAGCTAATCAGCCCCAGCATTTT.

Only a few counts were recorded for this clone. This rearrangement joins TRBV11-2 to TRBJ2-5; D is undetermined. Germline V gives CDR1 SGHAT, CDR2 FQNNGV. The CDR3 spans 12 residues. Trimming took off 2 bases at V and 5 bases at J, with 6 bases between the two ends. The DNA for the CDR3 is TGTGCCAGCAGCTTACCCGGGGAGACCCAGTACTTC. Its translation: CASSLPGETQYF.

The rearrangement uses TRBV4-1 and TRBJ2-7; TRBD1 matches 7 bases. This CDR3 is built from 11 residues. Germline CDR1 reads MGHRA; CDR2 reads YSYEKL. J gave up 12 bases and V 4 bases, and 6 bases lay outside the gene matches. The CDR3 region has the DNA TGCGCCAGCAGCCGGGGGACAGAGAGGTACTTC. Its protein is CASSRGTERYF.

V usage is TRBV2 and J usage is TRBJ1-5; a possible D gene is TRBD1 (5 bases). Germline CDR1 reads SNHLY; CDR2 reads FYNNEI. This CDR3 has 14 residues. The V end lost 5 bases, the J end lost 6 bases, and 14 bases lay between the germline ends. The CDR3 loop is CASSPLGGGQPQHF. CDR3 in DNA: TGTGCCAGCAGTCCACTGGGCGGGGGTCAGCCCCAGCATTTT. Filled out from reference TRBV2 and TRBJ1-5, the complete variable domain reads EPEVTQTPSHQVTQMGQEVILRCVPISNHLYFYWYRQILGQKVEFLVSFYNNEISEKSEIFDDQFSVERPDGSNFTLKIRSTKLEDSAMYFCASSPLGGGQPQHFGDGTRLSIL.

The J gene is TRBJ2-7, the V gene TRBV27, with TRBD2 as a possible D gene (6 bases). Germline V gene sequence: CDR1 MNHEY, CDR2 SMNVEV (reference sequence). The ends were cut back, 3 bases at V and 3 bases at J, with 12 bases in the middle. The CDR3 is 14 residues long. The CDR3 nucleotides are TGTGCCAGCAGTTTTGTGGGGGGAAACTACGAGCAGTACTTC. Amino acids: CASSFVGGNYEQYF.

This CDR3 reads CASSFGFDRRHYEQYF. CDR3 bases: TGTGCCAGCAGCTTTGGGTTTGACAGGAGACATTACGAGCAGTACTTC. The chain uses TRBV5-4 and TRBJ2-7; weak D call: TRBD1 (6 bases). Germline CDR1 SGHNT, CDR2 YYREEE (reference sequence). The V end was cut by 2 bases, the J end by 4 bases, with 19 bases between. The CDR3 totals 16 residues.